A selection of T cell receptor beta chains follows, all from one sample in a study of tumor and adjacent non-tumor tissue in lung cancer. A single record per CDR3 protein comes from TCRdb applying MiXCR to the multiplex PCR reads. Here the sample spans some 68,000 distinct CDR3 sequences, 76% being singletons. The sequenced sample was distant non-tumor lung tissue. The receptors stem from a man aged 60 to 69 with non-small cell lung cancer. CDR3s include the opening cysteine and the closing phenylalanine or tryptophan. A D gene is named only where the DNA matches it firmly. Clone size is stated in some rows and not others, as once, few, many or a class when expanded.

D | J | size | V | DNA | CDR3
TRBD2 | TRBJ2-1 | . | TRBV29-1 | TGCAGCGCTGAGGAAGCTAGCGGGATCTACGAGCAGTTCTTC | CSAEEASGIYEQFF
. | TRBJ1-1 | . | TRBV5-6 | TGTGCCAGAAGTTTGCTAGGGGCCCAAACTGAAGCTTTCTTT | CARSLLGAQTEAFF
TRBD2 | TRBJ2-1 | many | TRBV29-1 | TGCAGCGTTGATTTAGCTAGCGGTGCCTACAATGAGCAGTTCTTC | CSVDLASGAYNEQFF
. | TRBJ2-1 | . | TRBV29-1 | TGCAGCACGGACACCTGTAATGAGCAGTTCTTC | CSTDTCNEQFF
. | TRBJ1-2 | . | TRBV6-5 | TGTGTCAGCAGTCGACAGGATGGGAATAACTACGGCTACACCTTC | CVSSRQDGNNYGYTF
. | TRBJ1-1 | . | TRBV5-1 | TGCGCCAGCAGCCTTTACAGGGCCGGGCACATGAACACTGAAGCTTTCTTT | CASSLYRAGHMNTEAFF
. | TRBJ2-5 | . | TRBV29-1 | TGCAGTCTTGGGACAACCGCACAAGAGACCCAGTACTTC | CSLGTTAQETQYF
. | TRBJ2-5 | . | TRBV12-3/TRBV12-4 | TGTGCCAGCAATTTATCCCTCCAGGAGACCCGGTACTTC | CASNLSLQETRYF
TRBD1 | TRBJ1-6 | many | TRBV30 | TGTGCCTGGAGTCCGGGACAGGGGTCACCCCTCCACTTT | CAWSPGQGSPLHF
. | TRBJ1-1 | once | TRBV29-1 | TGCAGCGTTGAACCCGTCCGGGCAGGGGAGTGGACTGAAGCTTTCTTC | CSVEPVRAGEWTEAFF
TRBD2 | TRBJ2-5 | . | TRBV5-4 | TGTACCAGCAGCCCAATCTGTACTAGCGACCGACAAGAGACCCAGTACTTC | CTSSPICTSDRQETQYF
TRBD2 | TRBJ2-1 | . | TRBV6-2/TRBV6-3 | TGTTCCAGCAGTTACAATATACGCGGGGGTTTCCCCCCTGAGCACTTCTTC | CSSSYNIRGGFPPEHFF
TRBD2 | TRBJ2-7 | . | TRBV10-2 | TGCACCAGGACTAGCGGTAGCTCCTACGAGCAGTACTTC | CTRTSGSSYEQYF
. | TRBJ2-3 | . | TRBV5-4 | TGTGCCAGCAGTTTGCCTGCCGTTACTCGTAGCACAGATACGCAGTATTTT | CASSLPAVTRSTDTQYF
TRBD1 | TRBJ2-7 | . | TRBV5-4 | TGTGTCAGCATCTCGACAGGGTACTACGAGCAGTACTTC | CVSISTGYYEQYF
. | TRBJ1-6 | many | TRBV6-5 | TGTGCCAGCAGTTATAGTCTTTATTCACCCCTCCACTTT | CASSYSLYSPLHF
. | TRBJ1-1 | many | TRBV20-1 | TGCAGTGCTAGAGCAGGGAACACTGAAGCTTTCTTT | CSARAGNTEAFF
. | TRBJ2-7 | . | TRBV5-6 | TGTGCCAGCAGCTTGCTAAACACGTTGACCTACGAGCAATACTTC | CASSLLNTLTYEQYF
. | TRBJ1-4 | . | TRBV10-3 | TGTGCCATCAGTGAAAGACAGAACTATAATGAAAAACTGTCTTTT | CAISERQNYNEKLSF
. | TRBJ1-5 | once | TRBV29-1 | TGCAGCGTTGGCCAGGGTCAAGAGCCCCAGCATTTT | CSVGQGQEPQHF
TRBD1 | TRBJ2-1 | . | TRBV19 | TGTGCCAGTAGTCCCCTAGGGACAGGGATCAATGAGCAGTTCTTC | CASSPLGTGINEQFF
. | TRBJ1-5 | many | TRBV6-4 | TGTGCCAGCAGTGAAAGTTATAGCAATCAGCCCCAGCATTTT | CASSESYSNQPQHF
TRBD2 | TRBJ2-7 | once | TRBV7-8 | TGTGCCAGCACAGGAGCGGGGATTAGGGACGAGCAGTACTTC | CASTGAGIRDEQYF
. | TRBJ2-1 | . | TRBV11-2 | TGTGACAGCAGCTTTAGTGGGGGCGGAGCGGGGAATAATGAGCAGTTCTTC | CDSSFSGGGAGNNEQFF
. | TRBJ1-5 | . | TRBV6-1 | TGTGCCAGGAGTGCACGGGACGGGGGGCTCAATCAGCCCCAGCATTTT | CARSARDGGLNQPQHF
. | TRBJ2-3 | . | TRBV6-2/TRBV6-3 | TGTGCCAGCAGTGGACCTAGTGACTTTATGGTAGATACGCAGTATTTT | CASSGPSDFMVDTQYF
. | TRBJ1-5 | many | TRBV6-1 | TGTGCCAGCAGCCGACACAGGGATGGGTCCGTCCAGCCCCAGCATTTT | CASSRHRDGSVQPQHF